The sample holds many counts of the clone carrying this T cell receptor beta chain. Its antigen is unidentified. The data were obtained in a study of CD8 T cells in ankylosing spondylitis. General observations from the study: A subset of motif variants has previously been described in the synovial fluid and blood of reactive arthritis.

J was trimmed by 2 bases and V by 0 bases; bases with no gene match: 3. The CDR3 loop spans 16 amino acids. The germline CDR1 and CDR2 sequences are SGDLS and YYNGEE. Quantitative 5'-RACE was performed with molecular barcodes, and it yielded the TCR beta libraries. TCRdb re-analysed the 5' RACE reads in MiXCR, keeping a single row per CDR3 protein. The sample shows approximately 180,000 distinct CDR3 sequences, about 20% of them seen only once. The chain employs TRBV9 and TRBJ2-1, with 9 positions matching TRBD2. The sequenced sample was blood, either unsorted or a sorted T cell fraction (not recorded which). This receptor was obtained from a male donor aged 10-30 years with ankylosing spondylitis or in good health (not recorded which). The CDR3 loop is CASSVGASGTYNEQFF. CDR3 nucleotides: TGTGCCAGCAGCGTAGGGGCTAGCGGGACCTACAATGAGCAGTTCTTC.